These 21 T cell receptor beta chains originate from one sample sequenced in a study of Graves' ophthalmopathy and Graves' hyperthyroidism. As the template, RNA transcripts were used to amplify TCR beta CDR3 regions. HTBI-primed RT-PCR formed the first round, and a multiplex PCR formed the second. TCRdb recomputed calls from the multiplex PCR reads with MiXCR, one row per CDR3 protein. The repertoire consists of about 740,000 distinct CDR3 sequences, with around 40% occurring once and the leading ten covering roughly 45%. The source material was peripheral blood. The source is an adult man with Graves' ophthalmopathy.

The chain recombines TRBV7-9 with TRBJ1-1; D may be TRBD1 (6 bases). Germline CDR1 reads SEHNR; CDR2 reads FQNEAQ (reference sequence). The CDR3 consists of 14 residues. Deletions cut 0 bases from V and 6 bases from J, with 11 bases between. As DNA, the CDR3 is TGTGCCAGCAGCTTAGCGATCGGGGGCGCTGAAGCTTTCTTT. Its translation: CASSLAIGGAEAFF.

In the case of this clonotype: The junction does not match germline at one end; this may be a read error. The chain joins TRBV10-2 to TRBJ2-5, with 9 nucleotides matching TRBD2. The length of the CDR3 is 15 residues. From germline, CDR1 is WSHSY and CDR2 SAAADI. The CDR3: CASSELGGRAGTQYF. The CDR3 DNA reads as TGTGCCAGCAGTGAACTTGGCGGGAGGGCGGGGACCCAGTACTTC.

This clonotype came up a few times. The chain recombines TRBV7-9 with TRBJ2-7; 10 bases align to TRBD1. Germline lookup yields CDR1 SEHNR and CDR2 FQNEAQ (reference sequence). Trimming cost V 5 bases and J 5 bases; bases outside gene matches: 9. The CDR3 covers 15 residues. CDR3 nucleotide sequence: TGTGCCAGCAGCCGCGACAGGGGGCAAAGGGACGAGCAGTACTTC. Amino acid sequence: CASSRDRGQRDEQYF. Full variable domain (remainder filled in from reference TRBV7-9 and TRBJ2-7): DTGVSQNPRHKITKRGQNVTFRCDPISEHNRLYWYRQTLGQGPEFLTYFQNEAQLEKSRLLSDRFSAERPKGSFSTLEIQRTEQGDSAMYLCASSRDRGQRDEQYFGPGTRLTVT.

V gene TRBV20-1 combines with J gene TRBJ1-6; D call uncertain. V dropped 5 bases and J dropped 14 bases, with 16 bases sitting between them. Germline lookup yields CDR1 DFQATT and CDR2 SNEGSKA (reference sequence). This CDR3 has 12 residues. CDR3 coding DNA: TGCAGTGCTCCCTGGGGTGTTTCGGCCCTCCACTTT. Translated, it gives CSAPWGVSALHF.

This clonotype was recorded a few times. J is TRBJ1-2 and V is TRBV5-4; 12 bases are shared with TRBD1. Germline V gene sequence: CDR1 SGHNT, CDR2 YYREEE (reference sequence). Losses at the gene ends were 4 bases for V and 7 bases for J; bases not matched to a gene: 8. The CDR3 sequence is 15 residues long. The chain's CDR3 is CASSLPGQGALGYTF. The DNA for the CDR3 is TGTGCCAGCAGCCTTCCGGGACAGGGGGCTCTTGGCTACACCTTC.

This clonotype has ten or more counts. The genes are TRBV7-3 and TRBJ1-1; D may be TRBD1 (6 bases). Per germline, CDR1 SGHTA and CDR2 FQGTGA. V lost 1 base and J 1 base, leaving 19 bases between the germline ends. This CDR3 has 18 residues. The DNA for the CDR3 is TGTGCCAGCAGCTTAAGCGGGGGGCAGGGCGGGACGAACACTGAAGCTTTCTTT. Encoded protein: CASSLSGGQGGTNTEAFF.

This clonotype has a count of ten or more. The CDR3, as DNA: TGTGCCAGTACAGGGGGTCGTAACTACGAGCAGTACTTC. This codes for CASTGGRNYEQYF. The V call is TRBV2, the J call TRBJ2-7; TRBD1 agrees at 8 bases. The germline V gene has CDR1 SNHLY and CDR2 FYNNEI. The CDR3 totals 13 residues. V lost 9 bases and J lost 3; bases outside the gene matches: 7.

The chain couples TRBV5-1 to TRBJ2-5, with 7 positions matching TRBD1. In germline, CDR1 is SGHRS, CDR2 YFSETQ. Trimming took 4 bases from V and 4 from J; bases not matched to a gene: 7. The CDR3 contains 14 residues. CDR3 in DNA: TGCGCCAGCAGCCTTTTACAGGGGCCAGAGACCCAGTACTTC. It is translated as CASSLLQGPETQYF.

The rearrangement links TRBV12-3 or TRBV12-4 to TRBJ1-2; TRBD1 aligns across 7 bases. CDR3 length: 13 residues. The trim removed 4 bases at V and 7 bases at J, leaving 6 bases unmatched. The CDR3 reads CASSYRGISGYTF. CDR3 nucleotides: TGTGCCAGCAGTTACAGGGGCATCAGTGGCTACACCTTC.

Remarks on this clonotype: At one of its ends the junction is not consistent with the germline gene, which may arise from a read error. CDR3 in amino acids: CASSPRTGGMGEQYF. CDR3 DNA sequence: TGTGCTAGCAGCCCACGGACAGGGGGAATGGGCGAGCAGTACTTC. This rearrangement joins TRBV7-9 to TRBJ2-7; 10 positions match TRBD1. CDR3 length: 15 residues. Germline lookup yields CDR1 SEHNR and CDR2 FQNEAQ (reference sequence). Supplemented by reference TRBV7-9 and TRBJ2-7, the full variable domain reads DTGVSQNPRHKITKRGQNVTFRCDPISEHNRLYWYRQTLGQGPEFLTYFQNEAQLEKSRLLSDRFSAERPKGSFSTLEIQRTEQGDSAMYLCASSPRTGGMGEQYFGPGTRLTVT.

This chain uses TRBV11-2 with TRBJ2-6, with D possibly being TRBD1 (5 bases). CDR3 length equals 15 residues. Germline values: CDR1 SGHAT, CDR2 FQNNGV. V lost 5 bases and J 3 bases, leaving 11 bases between the germline ends. The CDR3 loop reads CASSPGAVGANVLTF. CDR3 nucleotides: TGTGCCAGCAGCCCTGGGGCGGTTGGGGCCAACGTCCTGACTTTC.

Of note for this clonotype: Possible read error: a much larger clone is one base away. This sequence joins TRBV9 and TRBJ1-1, with no clear D. The V gene's germline CDR1 is SGDLS and CDR2 YYNGEE. CDR3 size: 12 residues. CDR3 protein: CASSVTATEASF. CDR3 bases: TGTGCCAGCAGTGTTACGGCCACTGAAGCTTCCTTT. The full variable domain, rest sourced from reference TRBV9 and TRBJ1-1, is DSGVTQTPKHLITATGQRVTLRCSPRSGDLSVYWYQQSLDQGLQFLIQYYNGEERAKGNILERFSAQQFPDLHSELNLSSLELGDSALYFCASSVTATEASFGQGTRLTVV.

This clonotype was seen more than once but under ten times. V and J are TRBV7-8 and TRBJ2-5; 7 bases line up with TRBD1. There are 15 residues in the CDR3. Germline V CDR1 and CDR2: SGHVS, FQNEAQ. V lost 1 base to trimming and J lost 1 base; unmatched junction nucleotides: 3. The CDR3, as DNA: TGTGCCAGCAGCTTAGGGACAGGCCTCCAAGAGACCCAGTACTTC. Residues: CASSLGTGLQETQYF.

This clonotype was observed at least ten times. The chain employs TRBV2 and TRBJ1-1, with TRBD1 matching over 7 bases. Looked up from germline, CDR1 is SNHLY and CDR2 is FYNNEI. V gave up 8 bases and J gave up 0 bases; unmatched junction bases: 6. The CDR3 is 14 residues long. CDR3 region: CASRRDSMNTEAFF. CDR3 DNA: TGTGCCAGCCGAAGGGACAGCATGAACACTGAAGCTTTCTTT.

A single count supports this clonotype. Being one base from a much bigger clone, this may be a read error. This rearrangement joins TRBV10-3 to TRBJ2-5; D is perhaps TRBD1 or TRBD2 (6 bases each). The CDR3 runs 14 residues. Germline CDR1 is ENHRY and CDR2 is SYGVKD. The CDR3 here is CAISDVGGQETRYF. The DNA of the CDR3 is TGTGCCATCAGTGATGTGGGGGGCCAAGAGACCCGGTACTTC.

Ten or more counts support this clonotype. The CDR3 coding sequence is TGTGCCACCAGCAGAGATTATGAGGACCGGAGCTCCTACGAGCAGTACTTC. Translating it yields CATSRDYEDRSSYEQYF. V and J are TRBV15 and TRBJ2-7; no clear D. CDR3 length: 17 amino acids. V was shortened by 0 bases and J by 0 bases, with 15 bases between the two germline ends. Germline lookup yields CDR1 LNHNV and CDR2 YYDKDF (reference sequence).

V usage is TRBV19 and J usage is TRBJ2-6; TRBD1 matches at 10 bases. In germline, CDR1 is LNHDA, CDR2 SQIVND (reference sequence). V gave up 7 bases and J gave up 0 bases; unmatched junction bases: 9. This CDR3 has 18 residues. This CDR3 is CASNPDRGGDSGANVLTF. The CDR3 nucleotides read TGTGCCAGTAACCCGGACAGGGGGGGGGACTCTGGGGCCAACGTCCTGACTTTC.

In this sample, this clonotype turned up a few times. CDR3 amino acids: CASSQLQQGEIYGYTF. The DNA of the CDR3 is TGTGCCAGCAGCCAATTGCAACAGGGAGAAATCTATGGCTACACCTTC. The chain employs TRBV7-2 and TRBJ1-2, with a tentative D call TRBD1 (6 bases). The germline gives CDR1 SGHTA, CDR2 FQGNSA. CDR3 length equals 16 residues. V lost 5 bases and J lost 4, with 20 bases in between. Complete variable domain (other parts from reference TRBV7-2 and TRBJ1-2): GAGVSQSPSNKVTEKGKDVELRCDPISGHTALYWYRQSLGQGLEFLIYFQGNSAPDKSGLPSDRFSAERTGGSVSTLTIQRTQQEDSAVYLCASSQLQQGEIYGYTFGSGTRLTVV.

With regard to this clonotype: A junction boundary mismatches the germline segment, possibly from a read error. CDR3 in DNA: TGCGCCAGCAGCCCCTACCGGACAGGGCTACAAGAGACCCAGTACTTC. Its translation is CASSPYRTGLQETQYF. This sequence joins TRBV7-6 and TRBJ2-5, with 8 bases identical to TRBD1. There are 16 residues in the CDR3. Looked up from germline, CDR1 is SGHVS and CDR2 is FNYEAQ.

On this clonotype: The missing conserved phenylalanine or tryptophan at the end of this CDR3 makes a read error likely. The chain recombines TRBV2 with TRBJ2-5, with 13 nucleotides matching TRBD2. The V and J ends lost 4 bases and 2 bases, in that order; junction bases with no gene match: 10. CDR1 SNHLY and CDR2 FYNNEI come from the germline V gene. This CDR3 is 18 amino acids long. The CDR3 nucleotides are TGTGCCAGCAGTGTCGGGACTAGCGGGGCCCGGCGGCAAGAGACCCAGTACTGC. Amino acids: CASSVGTSGARRQETQYC.

The genes are TRBV7-6 and TRBJ1-1, with 12 bases aligning to TRBD1. V dropped 4 bases and J dropped 4; count of bases not matched to a gene: 10. Germline lookup yields CDR1 SGHVS and CDR2 FNYEAQ. CDR3 length: 17 amino acids. CDR3 nucleotide sequence: TGTGCCAGCAGCTCTCAATTAGGGACAGGGGGCCTCACTGAAGCTTTCTTT. Translating gives CASSSQLGTGGLTEAFF.